This T cell receptor (beta chain) was sequenced during a study of OX40 agonist ivuxolimab in advanced cancers. Study observations and caveats: Relative to CD4+ cells, CD8+ T cells on average had more expanded clones.

Autoimmune disease history or systemic immunosuppression disqualified patients. The assay was immunoSEQ multiplex PCR, and TCRdb's table has in-frame clones only and misses some. The sample records about 52,000 clones, approximately 94% being singletons. The CDR3 loop spans 14 amino acids. Between the trimmed V and J ends, which lost 4 bases and 0 bases, there was a span of 7 bases. From germline, CDR1 is MRHNA and CDR2 SNTAGT. As for this clone: Its antigen is as yet unknown.

The V and J genes are TRBV6-4 and TRBJ2-1, with D possibly matching TRBD2 (6 bases). The source of this sequence is an adult with an advanced solid tumor such as melanoma, head and neck, liver or kidney cancer. Sequencing used CD4+ or CD8+ T cells sorted from blood, obtained in a trial of the OX40 agonist ivuxolimab. This chain's CDR3 is CASSAEGSYNEQFF. The CDR3 nucleotides are TGTGCCAGCAGTGCGGAGGGCTCCTACAATGAGCAGTTCTTC.